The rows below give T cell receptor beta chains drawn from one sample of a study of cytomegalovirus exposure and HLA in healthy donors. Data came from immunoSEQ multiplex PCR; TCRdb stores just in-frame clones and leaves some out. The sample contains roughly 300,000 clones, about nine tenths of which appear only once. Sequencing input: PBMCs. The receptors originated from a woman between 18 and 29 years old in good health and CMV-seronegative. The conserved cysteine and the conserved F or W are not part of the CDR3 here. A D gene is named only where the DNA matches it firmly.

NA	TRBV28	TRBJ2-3	ASSLGGVSFGDTQY
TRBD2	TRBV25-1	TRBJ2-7	ATGIAGGSRYEQY
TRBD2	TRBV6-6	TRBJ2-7	ASKISGRAGREQY
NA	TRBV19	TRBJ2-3	ASSDYTDTQY
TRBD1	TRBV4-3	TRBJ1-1	ASSQGQGAYTEAF
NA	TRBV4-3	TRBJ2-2	ASSQLGGAATGELF
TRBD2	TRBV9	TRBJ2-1	ASSPASGSGYNEQF
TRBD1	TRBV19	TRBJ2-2	ASSSRWDRYTGELF
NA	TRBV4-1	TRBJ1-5	ASSLEINQPQH
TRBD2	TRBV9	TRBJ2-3	ASSVAPPSGSPDTQY
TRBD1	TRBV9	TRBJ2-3	ASSPGGTGGDTQY
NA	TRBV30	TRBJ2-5	AWSVGLAVKTQY
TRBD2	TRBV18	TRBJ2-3	ASSPAGETDTQY
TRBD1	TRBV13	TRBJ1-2	ASSQGQGGYGYT
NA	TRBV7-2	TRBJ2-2	ASSPPRLARQWELF
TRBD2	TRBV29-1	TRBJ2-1	SVSGGSSYNEQF
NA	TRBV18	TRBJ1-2	ASSPAGMGGYT
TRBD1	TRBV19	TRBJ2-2	ATPTGNGGTGELF
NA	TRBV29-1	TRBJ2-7	SVELAEGYEQY
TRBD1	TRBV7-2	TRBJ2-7	ASSDRVSYEQY
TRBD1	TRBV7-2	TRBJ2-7	ASSTPLGQGRQDEQY
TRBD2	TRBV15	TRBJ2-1	ATTRTGTSGTDEQF
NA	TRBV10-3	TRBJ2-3	ATGQYTDTQY
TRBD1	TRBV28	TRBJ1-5	ASSLHGTGNQPQH
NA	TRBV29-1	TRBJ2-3	SVVRAADTQY
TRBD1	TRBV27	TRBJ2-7	ASSLTRDRASYEQY
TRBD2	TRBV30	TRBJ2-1	AWSSGGRVGEQF
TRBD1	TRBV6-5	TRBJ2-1	ASSYSGQGGNNEQF
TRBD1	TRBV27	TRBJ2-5	ASSPRLRGPQETQY
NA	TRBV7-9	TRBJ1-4	ASSLLIQGGNEKLF
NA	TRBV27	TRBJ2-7	ASSLATGPSYEQY
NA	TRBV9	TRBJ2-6	ASSVGQSGANVLT
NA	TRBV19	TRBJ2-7	ASSTGLMGSYEQY
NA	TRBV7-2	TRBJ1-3	ASSYNTGPGNTIY
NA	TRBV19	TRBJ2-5	ASSIGQRETQY
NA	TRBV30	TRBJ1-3	AWSWMGEGNTIY
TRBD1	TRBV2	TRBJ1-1	ASRLRGQQTEAF
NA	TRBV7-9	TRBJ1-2	ASSLAPRTNYGYT
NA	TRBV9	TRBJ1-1	ASSVTPDSKAF
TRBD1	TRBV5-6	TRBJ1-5	ASSLGGQNYQPQH
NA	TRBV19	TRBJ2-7	ATGVGGLDEQY
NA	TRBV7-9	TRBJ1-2	ASSPNPPPLGYGYT